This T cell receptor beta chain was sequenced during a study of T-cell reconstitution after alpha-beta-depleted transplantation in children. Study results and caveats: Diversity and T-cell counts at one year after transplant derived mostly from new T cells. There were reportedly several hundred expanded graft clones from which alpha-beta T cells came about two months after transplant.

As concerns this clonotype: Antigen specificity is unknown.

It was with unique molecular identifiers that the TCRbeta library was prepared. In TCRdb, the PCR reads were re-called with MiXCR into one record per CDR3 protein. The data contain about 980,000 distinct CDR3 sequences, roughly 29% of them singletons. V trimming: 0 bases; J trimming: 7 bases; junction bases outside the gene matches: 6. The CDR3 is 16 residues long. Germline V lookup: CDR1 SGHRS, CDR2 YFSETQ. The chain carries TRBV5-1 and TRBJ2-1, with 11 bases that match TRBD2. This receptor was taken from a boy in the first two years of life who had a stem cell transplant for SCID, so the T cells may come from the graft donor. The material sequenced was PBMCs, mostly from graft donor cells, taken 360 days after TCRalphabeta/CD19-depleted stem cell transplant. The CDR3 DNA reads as TGCGCCAGCAGCTTGGCCAGACTAGCGGGGATTAATGAGCAGTTCTTC. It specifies CASSLARLAGINEQFF.